The 23 T cell receptor beta chains below were found in one sample sequenced in a study of blood T cell repertoires in COVID-19. The table came from immunoSEQ multiplex PCR; TCRdb's copy has only in-frame clones and leaves some out. This sample has fewer than 400,000 clones; roughly 90% occur once, and the top ten carry less than 3%. The sequencing input was peripheral blood. These receptors all come from a woman in her 30s with COVID-19, enrolled during active disease.

The chain carries TRBV5-6 and TRBJ2-4, with a possible D match to TRBD2 (6 bases). Per the germline V gene, CDR1 is SGHDT and CDR2 is YYEEEE. V was shortened by 1 base and J by 6 bases, with 14 bases between the two germline ends. This CDR3 spans 15 amino acids. CDR3 protein: CASSLRSGYGNIQYF. CDR3 nucleotide sequence: TGTGCCAGCAGCTTGCGGAGCGGGTACGGAAACATTCAGTACTTC.

J is TRBJ1-6 and V is TRBV11-1; D possibly corresponds to TRBD1 (6 bases). Trimming took off 3 bases at V and 0 bases at J, with 9 bases between the two ends. The CDR3 loop spans 16 amino acids. The V gene's germline CDR1 is SGHAT and CDR2 FQDESV (reference sequence). Here the CDR3 reads CASSFGQSSYNSPLHF. CDR3 nucleotide sequence: TGTGCCAGCAGCTTTGGACAGAGCTCCTATAATTCACCCCTCCACTTT. The variable domain in full, with the rest retrieved from reference TRBV11-1 and TRBJ1-6, is EAEVAQSPRYKITEKSQAVAFWCDPISGHATLYWYRQILGQGPELLVQFQDESVVDDSQLPKDRFSAERLKGVDSTLKIQPAELGDSAMYLCASSFGQSSYNSPLHFGNGTRLTVT.

This clone occurred once. In the same sample, other DNA sequences code for this CDR3. The chain couples TRBV3-1 (or the pseudogene TRBV3-2) to TRBJ2-1, with D perhaps TRBD2 (5 bases). The CDR3 length is 14 residues. Germline V gene sequence: CDR1 LGHDT, CDR2 YNNKEL (reference sequence). The ends were cut back, 1 base at V and 7 bases at J, with 11 bases in the middle. CDR3 amino acids: CASSQVGGRNEQFF. CDR3 in DNA: TGTGCCAGCAGCCAAGTGGGCGGGCGGAATGAGCAGTTCTTC.

This chain uses TRBV27 with TRBJ1-2, with 8 positions matching TRBD1. The CDR3 runs to 15 residues. Losses at the gene ends were 6 bases for V and 6 bases for J; bases not matched to a gene: 12. Per the germline V gene, CDR1 is MNHEY and CDR2 is SMNVEV (reference sequence). CDR3 DNA sequence: TGTGCCAGCAGCTCCCAGGGGGCTCAGTCTGATGGCTACACCTTC. It encodes CASSSQGAQSDGYTF.

This clone came up a few times. The chain has TRBV11-2 and TRBJ1-1, with TRBD1 identical over 7 bases. CDR1 and CDR2 (germline): SGHAT, FQNNGV. The CDR3 runs to 16 residues. Trimming removed 0 bases from V and 0 bases from J; junction bases left unmatched: 4. CDR3 sequence (DNA): TGTGCCAGCAGCTTAGACAGGGGGGCAGTGAACACTGAAGCTTTCTTT. Protein product: CASSLDRGAVNTEAFF.

V is TRBV11-2 and J is TRBJ1-4; no clear D gene. CDR1 and CDR2 from the germline V gene are SGHAT and FQNNGV. V was pared by 4 bases and J by 0 bases, with 9 bases between. The CDR3 loop spans 15 amino acids. CDR3 region: CASSSNSATNEKLFF. The CDR3 coding sequence is TGTGCCAGCAGCTCAAACTCTGCAACTAATGAAAAACTGTTTTTT.

V is TRBV5-6 and J is TRBJ1-2; D is unclear. Trimming removed 2 bases from V and 8 bases from J, with 10 bases in between. Germline V gives CDR1 SGHDT, CDR2 YYEEEE. This CDR3 region has 12 residues. The CDR3 bases are TGTGCCAGCAGCTTAACCAAGAGCGGCTACACCTTC. As protein: CASSLTKSGYTF. The complete variable domain, with remaining parts taken from reference TRBV5-6 and TRBJ1-2, reads DAGVTQSPTHLIKTRGQQVTLRCSPKSGHDTVSWYQQALGQGPQFIFQYYEEEERQRGNFPDRFSGHQFPNYSSELNVNALLLGDSALYLCASSLTKSGYTFGSGTRLTVV.

This rearrangement joins TRBV11-2 to TRBJ2-5; TRBD1 matches 9 bases. J gave up 5 bases and V 5 bases, and 6 bases lay outside the gene matches. The V gene's germline CDR1 is SGHAT and CDR2 FQNNGV. CDR3 size: 14 residues. The CDR3 sequence is CASSPGTGSETQYF. The CDR3 DNA is TGTGCCAGCAGCCCCGGGACAGGGTCGGAGACCCAGTACTTC.

As regards this clone: At the DNA level, this CDR3 is encoded by other sequences in the same sample as well. This chain links TRBV5-1 with TRBJ1-1; TRBD1 aligns across 8 bases. The CDR3 sequence is 15 residues long. Per germline, CDR1 SGHRS and CDR2 YFSETQ. After removal of 0 bases from V and 0 bases from J, the junction contained 1 base not matched to a gene. For the CDR3, the DNA is TGCGCCAGCAGCTTGGGACAGGGGATGAACACTGAAGCTTTCTTT. It encodes CASSLGQGMNTEAFF. Together with reference TRBV5-1 and TRBJ1-1, the CDR3 gives the full variable domain: KAGVTQTPRYLIKTRGQQVTLSCSPISGHRSVSWYQQTPGQGLQFLFEYFSETQRNKGNFPGRFSGRQFSNSRSEMNVSTLELGDSALYLCASSLGQGMNTEAFFGQGTRLTVV.

The V call is TRBV5-1, the J call TRBJ2-1; the match to TRBD2 covers 11 bases. Germline V gives CDR1 SGHRS, CDR2 YFSETQ. Germline trimming cut 4 bases from V and 6 bases from J; bases unmatched to any gene: 6. This CDR3 contains 15 residues. Here the CDR3 reads CASSGTSGSVNEQFF. DNA for the CDR3: TGCGCCAGCAGCGGAACTAGCGGGAGTGTCAATGAGCAGTTCTTC.

V gene TRBV19 combines with J gene TRBJ1-1; D is perhaps TRBD1 (5 bases). CDR3 length: 12 residues. Germline V gives CDR1 LNHDA, CDR2 SQIVND (reference sequence). The CDR3 loop is CATGWRGTEAFF. In DNA form, the CDR3 reads TGTGCTACTGGCTGGAGGGGCACTGAAGCTTTCTTT.

The rearrangement links TRBV19 to TRBJ2-6, with 9 bases that match TRBD1. Germline V gene sequence: CDR1 LNHDA, CDR2 SQIVND (reference sequence). J gave up 4 bases and V 5 bases, and 12 bases lay outside the gene matches. The CDR3 extends over 18 amino acids. CDR3 loop: CASSADHGQGRGANVLTF. The DNA of the CDR3 is TGTGCCAGTAGTGCCGACCACGGACAGGGGAGGGGGGCCAACGTCCTGACTTTC.

The V gene is TRBV28, the J gene TRBJ1-1; TRBD1 matches at 9 bases. V lost 1 base and J lost 11; bases outside the gene matches: 5. The germline gives CDR1 MDHEN, CDR2 SYDVKM. CDR3 size: 13 residues. The CDR3 loop reads CASSLSGDRDAFF. Here the CDR3 DNA reads TGTGCCAGCAGTTTATCGGGGGACAGGGATGCTTTCTTT.

The V call is TRBV5-5, the J call TRBJ2-2, with D perhaps matching TRBD1 (5 bases). V was shortened by 5 bases and J by 5 bases, with 16 bases between the two germline ends. Germline V gene sequence: CDR1 SGHKS, CDR2 YYEKEE (reference sequence). This CDR3 is 15 amino acids long. The CDR3 DNA is TGTGCCAGCAGTCTTCAGAAGACAGCGACCGGGGAGCTGTTTTTT. Residues: CASSLQKTATGELFF.

This clone was seen only once. The V and J genes are TRBV2 and TRBJ1-4; D gene unclear. This CDR3 is 14 amino acids long. V was pared by 3 bases and J by 7 bases, with 12 bases between. CDR1 SNHLY and CDR2 FYNNEI come from the germline V gene. The CDR3 spells CASSEEGSGEKLFF. CDR3 nucleotide sequence: TGTGCCAGCAGTGAGGAAGGGAGTGGTGAAAAACTGTTTTTT. Combining the CDR3 with reference TRBV2 and TRBJ1-4 gives the whole variable domain EPEVTQTPSHQVTQMGQEVILRCVPISNHLYFYWYRQILGQKVEFLVSFYNNEISEKSEIFDDQFSVERPDGSNFTLKIRSTKLEDSAMYFCASSEEGSGEKLFFGSGTQLSVL.

The chain is built from TRBV5-5 and TRBJ1-2, with no clear D. Germline assignment: CDR1 SGHKS and CDR2 YYEKEE (reference sequence). V shed 0 bases and J shed 2 bases, with 5 bases lying between them. The CDR3 contains 13 residues. CDR3 in DNA: TGTGCCAGCAGCTTGGCCTACAACTATGGCTACACCTTC. This gives the protein CASSLAYNYGYTF.

The V gene is TRBV19, the J gene TRBJ2-3; D is perhaps TRBD1 (6 bases). The CDR3 length is 16 residues. With 3 bases removed from V and 2 bases from J, the gap between germline ends came to 15 bases. The V gene's germline CDR1 is LNHDA and CDR2 SQIVND (reference sequence). CDR3 nucleotide sequence: TGTGCCAGTAGTATTTTCAGGGGAACGTACACAGATACGCAGTATTTT. This sequence encodes CASSIFRGTYTDTQYF.

The chain carries TRBV7-9 and TRBJ1-3; 7 nucleotides match TRBD1. Germline lookup yields CDR1 SEHNR and CDR2 FQNEAQ (reference sequence). The CDR3 is made up of 15 amino acids. V shed 3 bases, J shed 0 bases, and the junction held 2 bases outside the gene matches. Written as DNA, the CDR3 is TGTGCCAGCAGCTTGGAGGGGGCCTCTGGAAACACCATATATTTT. Amino acids: CASSLEGASGNTIYF.

The count of this clone is one. The chain uses TRBV7-9 and TRBJ2-1, with 7 nucleotides matching TRBD2. Per germline, CDR1 SEHNR and CDR2 FQNEAQ (reference sequence). Unmatched junction bases numbered 7, after V lost 5 bases and J lost 3 bases. The CDR3 totals 15 residues. The CDR3 spells CASSRSLADYNEQFF. In nucleotides, the CDR3 is TGTGCCAGCAGCAGATCCCTAGCGGACTACAATGAGCAGTTCTTC.

Concerning this clone: Being one base from a much bigger clone, this may be a read error. Other nucleotide sequences in the sample specify the same CDR3. The chain recombines TRBV27 with TRBJ2-7, with unresolved D. V lost 5 bases, J lost 4 bases, and 6 bases lay in between. Germline-derived CDR1 and CDR2 are MNHEY and SMNVEV (reference sequence). This CDR3 is 11 amino acids long. As DNA, the CDR3 is TGTGCCAGCAGTCCCGGTTACGAGCAGTACTTC. It encodes CASSPGYEQYF.

The chain carries TRBV6-5 and TRBJ1-6; D remains unclear. Germline V CDR1 and CDR2: MNHEY, SVGAGI. The CDR3 totals 15 residues. V lost 4 bases and J 5 bases, leaving 12 bases between the germline ends. CDR3 bases: TGTGCCAGCAGTTCCGAGACTAGGAATAATTCACCCCTCCACTTT. This encodes CASSSETRNNSPLHF.

The genes are TRBV28 and TRBJ1-2; 7 nucleotides match TRBD1. Germline CDR1 and CDR2: MDHEN and SYDVKM. The CDR3 is made up of 14 amino acids. The ends lost 5 bases at V and 4 bases at J; junction bases unmatched: 7. DNA for the CDR3: TGTGCCAGCAGTATTCAGGCAGGGGGCTATGGCTACACCTTC. Translating gives CASSIQAGGYGYTF.

The rearrangement uses TRBV19 and TRBJ1-4, with D perhaps matching TRBD1 (6 bases). Germline-derived CDR1 and CDR2 are LNHDA and SQIVND (reference sequence). Trimming removed 6 bases at V and 5 bases at J, with 13 bases between. The CDR3 covers 14 residues. The CDR3 DNA reads as TGTGCCAGTAGCGTGGCAGGGGCCAATGAAAAACTGTTTTTT. The encoded protein is CASSVAGANEKLFF.